The sequence of this T cell receptor (beta chain) was determined in a study of blood T cell repertoires in COVID-19 (dated by TCRdb to about 2020). Looking at the study overall: The collaborator samples originated in the United States, Italy and Spain and spanned the acute and convalescent phases of COVID-19. The repertoires were released in a freely available public database intended as a resource for research on the immune response to SARS-CoV-2. Samples came from the ongoing ImmuneRACE study (first 160 participants) plus 1,254 subjects from 6 global collaborators. The sample metadata nearly always contained a de-identified subject ID, COVID-19 status, age in years and sex. Where available, HLA class I and class II types were obtained from metadata supplied by the sample provider rather than from assay-based typing. Deeply sampled blood TCRbeta repertoires from subjects exposed to, actively infected with, or recovered from COVID-19 were included in the dataset. The prospective study material was composed of cDNA or gDNA derived from T cells, B-cell-depleted T cells, or PBMCs.

Broader findings and caveats from the paper: The quantity of clinical and demographic metadata differed by source and by participant and was supplied without curation.

Collaborating institutions collected whole blood in K2EDTA tubes following their own protocols. For TCRbeta analysis, collaborator samples were shipped as frozen whole blood, as isolated PBMCs, or as DNA extracted from either sample type. TCRbeta CDR3 regions were amplified from genomic DNA by means of the immunoSEQ Assay, a bias-controlled multiplex PCR. The original pipeline was this. Within the assay, amplification of reference gene primers was used to estimate how many nucleated cells each sample contained. To quantify the absolute abundance of each unique TCRbeta CDR3 rearrangement, sequence reads were collapsed and filtered. For each sample, productive Simpson clonality was calculated as the square root of Simpson's diversity index across productive rearrangements. Drawn from immuneACCESS, this table holds only the in-frame rearrangements with V and J called that TCRdb kept. Clones are partly lost; checked studies trace under half to an unresolved V gene and leave the rest unexplained. V, J and clone size derive from that table, while D and trimming were established from the DNA sequence. This sample comprises roughly 31,000 clones, more than 80% of them detected only once. About 9.5% of the sample rests with the top ten.

Reading from cysteine to phenylalanine, the CDR3 counts 16 amino acids. The only DNA kept is the CDR3, 48 bases in frame from the first base. CDR1 and CDR2, per the germline V gene, are SGHTS and YDEGEE. V loses 4 bases of germline sequence and J loses 4 bases, and the interval between the two ends is 20 bases. On this clone: The specificity of this receptor is unknown. It has no much larger one-base neighbor in the sample; base qualities were not kept.

In this chain, TRBV5-8 is recombined with TRBJ1-1; the D gene cannot be named for sure. This sequence originates from a man in his 60s with acute or convalescent COVID-19. Sequenced sample: peripheral blood. The base sequence is TGTGCCAGCAGCCCGGAGGGCCCCACGATAGGCACTGAAGCTTTCTTT. Translated, it reads CASSPEGPTIGTEAFF.